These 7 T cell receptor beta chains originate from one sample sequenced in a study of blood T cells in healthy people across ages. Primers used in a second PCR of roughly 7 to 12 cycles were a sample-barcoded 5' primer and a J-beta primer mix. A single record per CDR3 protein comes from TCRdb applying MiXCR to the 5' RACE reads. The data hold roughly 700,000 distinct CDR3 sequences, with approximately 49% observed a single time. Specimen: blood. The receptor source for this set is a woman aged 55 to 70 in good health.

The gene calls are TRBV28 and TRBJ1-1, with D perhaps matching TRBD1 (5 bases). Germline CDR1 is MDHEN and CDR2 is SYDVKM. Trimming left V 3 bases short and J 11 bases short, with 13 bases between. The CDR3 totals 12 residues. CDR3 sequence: CASSFGGFGAFF. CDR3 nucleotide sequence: TGTGCCAGCAGTTTCGGGGGATTTGGGGCTTTCTTT. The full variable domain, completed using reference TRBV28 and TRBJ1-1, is DVKVTQSSRYLVKRTGEKVFLECVQDMDHENMFWYRQDPGLGLRLIYFSYDVKMKEKGDIPEGYSVSREKKERFSLILESASTNQTSMYLCASSFGGFGAFFGQGTRLTVV.

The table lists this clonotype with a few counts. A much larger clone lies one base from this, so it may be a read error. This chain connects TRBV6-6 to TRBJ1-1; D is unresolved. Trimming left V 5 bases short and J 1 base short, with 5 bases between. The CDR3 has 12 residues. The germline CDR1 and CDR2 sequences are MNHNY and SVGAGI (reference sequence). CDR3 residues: CASSRQNTEAFF. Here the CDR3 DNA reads TGTGCCAGCAGTCGACAGAACACTGAAGCTTTCTTT.

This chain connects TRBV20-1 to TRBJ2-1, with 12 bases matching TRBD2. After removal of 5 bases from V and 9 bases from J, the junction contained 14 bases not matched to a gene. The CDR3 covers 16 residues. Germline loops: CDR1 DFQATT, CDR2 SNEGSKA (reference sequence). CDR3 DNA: TGCAGTGCTGCCGGGCAGACTAGCGGGAGATTTGTTGAGCAGTTCTTC. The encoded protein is CSAAGQTSGRFVEQFF.

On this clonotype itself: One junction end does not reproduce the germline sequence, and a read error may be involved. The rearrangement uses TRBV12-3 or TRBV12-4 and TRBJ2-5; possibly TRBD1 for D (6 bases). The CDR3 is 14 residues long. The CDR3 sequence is CASSFRTVQEAQYF. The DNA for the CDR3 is TGTGCCAGCAGTTTTCGGACAGTACAAGAGGCCCAGTACTTC.

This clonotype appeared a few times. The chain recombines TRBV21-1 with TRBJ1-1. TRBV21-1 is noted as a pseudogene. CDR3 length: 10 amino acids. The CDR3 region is CASSKRLAFF. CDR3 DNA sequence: TGTGCCAGCAGCAAGAGGCTAGCTTTCTTT.

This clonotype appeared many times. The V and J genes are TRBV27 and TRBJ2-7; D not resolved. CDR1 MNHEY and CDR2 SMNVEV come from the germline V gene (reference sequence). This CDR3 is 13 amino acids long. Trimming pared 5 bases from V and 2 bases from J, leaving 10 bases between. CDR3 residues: CASSARAAYEQYF. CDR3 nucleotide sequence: TGTGCCAGCAGTGCCCGCGCGGCCTACGAGCAGTACTTC.

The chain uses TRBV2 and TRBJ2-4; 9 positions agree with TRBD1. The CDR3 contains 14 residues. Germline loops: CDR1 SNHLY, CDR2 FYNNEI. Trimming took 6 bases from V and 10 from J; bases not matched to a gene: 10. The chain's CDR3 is CASSAGTGNGIQYF. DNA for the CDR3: TGTGCCAGCAGCGCCGGGACAGGGAACGGGATTCAGTACTTC.